The next 31 T cell receptor beta chains were all read from a single sample in a study of control samples from healthy donors and cancer patients. Produced via immunoSEQ multiplex PCR; TCRdb's table is partial and in-frame only. Of 65,000 to 85,000 clones in the sample, over 75% were seen once. Sequenced sample: PBMCs. The receptors were sampled from a woman in her forties or fifties with head and neck cancer.

The CDR3 reads CASSVSGLAAGETQYF. The CDR3 nucleotides are TGTGCCAGCAGCGTATCGGGACTAGCGGCCGGGGAGACCCAGTACTTC. V is TRBV9 and J is TRBJ2-5; TRBD2 matches at 11 bases. The CDR3 sequence is 16 residues long. Germline V gene data show CDR1 as SGDLS and CDR2 as YYNGEE. J gave up 5 bases and V 1 base, and 7 bases lay outside the gene matches. Variable domain in full (rest from reference TRBV9 and TRBJ2-5): DSGVTQTPKHLITATGQRVTLRCSPRSGDLSVYWYQQSLDQGLQFLIQYYNGEERAKGNILERFSAQQFPDLHSELNLSSLELGDSALYFCASSVSGLAAGETQYFGPGTRLLVL.

This rearrangement joins TRBV5-4 to TRBJ1-2; D perhaps matches TRBD1 (6 bases). The CDR3 contains 14 residues. Germline lookup yields CDR1 SGHNT and CDR2 YYREEE (reference sequence). Trimming removed 4 bases from V and 0 bases from J, with 10 bases in between. The CDR3 nucleotides are TGTGCCAGCAGCCCCCGACAGGCTAACTATGGCTACACCTTC. Translated: CASSPRQANYGYTF.

Notes on this clone: Other nucleotide sequences in the sample specify the same CDR3. The chain has TRBV18 and TRBJ2-3, with D perhaps assigned TRBD1 or TRBD2 (5 bases each). Germline-derived CDR1 and CDR2 are KGHSH and LQKENI. V shed 2 bases and J shed 6 bases, with 6 bases lying between them. The CDR3 runs 12 residues. The CDR3: CASSPEGDTQYF. CDR3 bases: TGTGCCAGCTCACCAGAGGGGGATACGCAGTATTTT. The entire variable domain, with the rest obtained from reference TRBV18 and TRBJ2-3, is as follows: NAGVMQNPRHLVRRRGQEARLRCSPMKGHSHVYWYRQLPEEGLKFMVYLQKENIIDESGMPKERFSAEFPKEGPSILRIQQVVRGDSAAYFCASSPEGDTQYFGPGTRLTVL.

The gene calls are TRBV5-5 and TRBJ2-2; maybe TRBD2 (6 bases). Germline loops: CDR1 SGHKS, CDR2 YYEKEE (reference sequence). The CDR3 extends over 14 amino acids. V was cut by 1 base and J by 8 bases, with 12 bases left in between. CDR3: CASSLYGGEGELFF. The CDR3 DNA is TGTGCCAGCAGCTTGTACGGGGGAGAGGGGGAGCTGTTTTTT. The full variable domain, rest sourced from reference TRBV5-5 and TRBJ2-2, is DAGVTQSPTHLIKTRGQQVTLRCSPISGHKSVSWYQQVLGQGPQFIFQYYEKEERGRGNFPDRFSARQFPNYSSELNVNALLLGDSALYLCASSLYGGEGELFFGEGSRLTVL.

The J gene is TRBJ2-3, the V gene TRBV9; 12 bases are a match to TRBD1. The V gene's germline CDR1 is SGDLS and CDR2 YYNGEE. This CDR3 contains 18 residues. J gave up 4 bases and V 4 bases, and 13 bases lay outside the gene matches. CDR3 coding DNA: TGTGCCAGCAGCACCCCCGGGACAGGGGGCGTCCCACCAGATACGCAGTATTTT. This gives the protein CASSTPGTGGVPPDTQYF.

The gene calls are TRBV28 and TRBJ2-1; the match to TRBD2 covers 9 bases. CDR3 size: 17 residues. Germline V gene sequence: CDR1 MDHEN, CDR2 SYDVKM. Trimming took 2 bases from V and 3 from J; bases not matched to a gene: 8. For the CDR3, the DNA is TGTGCCAGCAGTTTAATGGCGGGGGGGCTCTTCTACAATGAGCAGTTCTTC. Its translation is CASSLMAGGLFYNEQFF.

The CDR3 bases are TGTGCCAGCAGCTTGGGCCCCCCCGGACAGGGGAGCGGTGGGGCCAACGTCCTGACTTTC. Translation gives CASSLGPPGQGSGGANVLTF. V is TRBV5-4 and J is TRBJ2-6; the match to TRBD1 covers 9 bases. Germline lookup yields CDR1 SGHNT and CDR2 YYREEE (reference sequence). This CDR3 has 20 residues. The J segment lost 3 bases and the V segment lost 0 bases, leaving 13 bases of the junction unmatched.

This clone was found a few times. A read error may produce the germline difference seen at one junction end. V is TRBV28 and J is TRBJ1-1, with no clear D. The germline V gene encodes CDR1 MDHEN and CDR2 SYDVKM. The CDR3 has 16 residues. The CDR3 is CASRFRGSLMNTEAFF. As DNA, the CDR3 is TGTGCCAGCCGTTTTCGGGGTTCTCTGATGAACACTGAAGCTTTCTTT.

The chain has TRBV7-2 and TRBJ1-3, with a tentative D call TRBD1 (6 bases). The germline gives CDR1 SGHTA, CDR2 FQGNSA. V lost 5 bases to trimming and J lost 0 bases, with 17 bases between them. The CDR3 length is 17 residues. The CDR3, as DNA: TGTGCCAGCAGCCGGGACCCGGGGGCGAGCTCTGGAAACACCATATATTTT. Translation gives CASSRDPGASSGNTIYF.

The gene calls are TRBV7-3 and TRBJ2-2, with 9 nucleotides matching TRBD2. Trimming cost V 2 bases and J 0 bases; bases outside gene matches: 1. The CDR3 is 16 amino acids. The germline V gene encodes CDR1 SGHTA and CDR2 FQGTGA. CDR3 sequence (DNA): TGTGCCAGCAGCTTACCTAGCGGGGCGAACACCGGGGAGCTGTTTTTT. As protein: CASSLPSGANTGELFF.

The chain joins TRBV27 to TRBJ1-1; possibly TRBD1 for D (5 bases). V lost 6 bases, J lost 6 bases, and 26 bases lay in between. Germline-derived CDR1 and CDR2 are MNHEY and SMNVEV (reference sequence). The CDR3 has 17 amino acids. CDR3 region: CASRIRDDSEVFAEAFF. CDR3 DNA sequence: TGTGCCAGCAGAATCCGGGACGACTCTGAGGTGTTCGCTGAAGCTTTCTTT.

The chain carries TRBV13 and TRBJ2-3, with D tentatively TRBD2 (5 bases). The V gene's germline CDR1 is PRHDT and CDR2 FYEKMQ (reference sequence). V was shortened by 5 bases and J by 0 bases, with 15 bases between the two germline ends. The CDR3 totals 16 residues. CDR3 in DNA: TGTGCCAGCAGCGCTACCCCAGCGGCAAGCACAGATACGCAGTATTTT. Translation: CASSATPAASTDTQYF.

This clone was observed once. The chain links TRBV3-1 (or the pseudogene TRBV3-2) to TRBJ2-5; no definite D call. V lost 7 bases, J lost 0 bases, and 6 bases lay in between. The CDR3 covers 12 residues. Germline V lookup: CDR1 LGHDT, CDR2 YNNKEL (reference sequence). CDR3 sequence (DNA): TGTGCCAGCACTCAAAACCAAGAGACCCAGTACTTC. Amino acid sequence: CASTQNQETQYF.

This clone has more than one count but fewer than ten. This chain joins TRBV4-1 and TRBJ2-2; 8 bases are a match to TRBD1. The ends lost 0 bases at V and 5 bases at J; junction bases unmatched: 8. CDR1 and CDR2 from the germline V gene are MGHRA and YSYEKL. The CDR3 sequence is 17 residues long. The CDR3 reads CASSQDRQGAQTGELFF. CDR3 coding DNA: TGCGCCAGCAGCCAAGATCGCCAGGGGGCGCAAACCGGGGAGCTGTTTTTT.

The CDR3 DNA reads TGCGCCAGCAGCTTTCAAGGGGGCTTTGAAAAACTGTTTTTT. This gives the protein CASSFQGGFEKLFF. The chain is built from TRBV5-1 and TRBJ1-4; 7 bases map to TRBD1. From germline, CDR1 is SGHRS and CDR2 YFSETQ. Trimming at V came to 2 bases and at J to 7 bases, leaving 5 bases not matched to a gene. This CDR3 has 14 amino acids.

J is TRBJ1-4 and V is TRBV28; 7 bases are shared with TRBD1. Trimming removed 4 bases from V and 7 bases from J; junction bases left unmatched: 12. The CDR3 extends over 16 amino acids. Germline V CDR1 and CDR2: MDHEN, SYDVKM. CDR3: CASSSPTGTVGEKLFF. DNA of the CDR3: TGTGCCAGCAGTTCCCCCACCGGGACAGTGGGTGAAAAACTGTTTTTT.

The J gene is TRBJ1-3, the V gene TRBV19; unclear D gene. The CDR3 sequence is 15 residues long. Trimming removed 3 bases from V and 0 bases from J, with 9 bases in between. CDR1 LNHDA and CDR2 SQIVND come from the germline V gene (reference sequence). In DNA, the CDR3 is TGTGCCAGTAGTATGGCAGACTTCTCTGGAAACACCATATATTTT. Protein sequence: CASSMADFSGNTIYF.

The gene calls are TRBV7-2 and TRBJ1-6; perhaps TRBD1 as D (5 bases). Trimming took 2 bases from V and 9 from J, leaving 5 bases between them. The CDR3 runs 12 residues. CDR1 and CDR2 (germline): SGHTA, FQGNSA. CDR3 amino acids: CASSLRGSPLHF. DNA of the CDR3: TGTGCCAGCAGCTTAAGGGGTTCACCCCTCCACTTT.

The V call is TRBV6-5, the J call TRBJ2-7; D is undetermined. V was clipped by 9 bases and J by 3 bases, with 9 bases between them. The CDR3 consists of 11 residues. Germline loops: CDR1 MNHEY, CDR2 SVGAGI. The chain's CDR3 is CASKGRYEQYF. In nucleotides, the CDR3 is TGTGCCAGTAAGGGCCGCTACGAGCAGTACTTC.

This chain joins TRBV4-2 and TRBJ2-7, with 7 bases matching TRBD1. Germline V gene data show CDR1 as LGHNA and CDR2 as YNFKEQ. The CDR3 totals 15 residues. V shed 5 bases, J shed 3 bases, and the junction held 10 bases outside the gene matches. Written as DNA, the CDR3 is TGTGCCAGCAGCGTGGCTTGGGACAGCGACTACGAGCAGTACTTC. It translates to CASSVAWDSDYEQYF.

The chain recombines TRBV5-1 with TRBJ2-7; 9 nucleotides line up with TRBD1. Trimming cost V 4 bases and J 6 bases; bases outside gene matches: 11. Germline V lookup: CDR1 SGHRS, CDR2 YFSETQ. The CDR3 is 15 residues long. CDR3 in DNA: TGCGCCAGCAGCACCACCCCCGGGACAGGGATCGAGCAGTACTTC. Amino acid sequence: CASSTTPGTGIEQYF.

V gene TRBV30 combines with J gene TRBJ2-6; the D gene is possibly TRBD1 (6 bases). Germline V gives CDR1 GTSNPN, CDR2 SVGIG (reference sequence). V was cut by 8 bases and J by 0 bases, with 14 bases left in between. This CDR3 is 15 amino acids long. The CDR3 DNA follows: TGTGCCGGTCACAGGGACGACTCTGGGGCCAACGTCCTGACTTTC. The encoded protein is CAGHRDDSGANVLTF.

CDR3 region: CASRLIGSAKGNTGELFF. The CDR3 DNA sequence: TGTGCCAGCAGGTTGATTGGGTCGGCCAAAGGGAACACCGGGGAGCTGTTTTTT. V and J are TRBV28 and TRBJ2-2; D is uncertain. V lost 6 bases and J lost 1, with 21 bases in between. The length of the CDR3 is 18 residues. Per germline, CDR1 MDHEN and CDR2 SYDVKM.

This clone was found a few times. The chain uses TRBV7-3 and TRBJ2-7; D is ambiguous. This CDR3 comprises 11 residues. V was trimmed by 4 bases and J by 4 bases, leaving 5 bases between them. Germline CDR1 is SGHTA and CDR2 is FQGTGA. In nucleotides, the CDR3 is TGTGCCAGCAGCTCGCAATACGAGCAGTACTTC. It codes for CASSSQYEQYF. The full variable domain, rest sourced from reference TRBV7-3 and TRBJ2-7, is GAGVSQTPSNKVTEKGKYVELRCDPISGHTALYWYRQSLGQGPEFLIYFQGTGAADDSGLPNDRFFAVRPEGSVSTLKIQRTERGDSAVYLCASSSQYEQYFGPGTRLTVT.

This chain links TRBV23-1 with TRBJ2-6; 8 nucleotides align to TRBD1. TRBV23-1 is filed as an ORF, its function uncertain. This CDR3 is 21 amino acids long. V lost 0 bases to trimming and J lost 0 bases; unmatched junction nucleotides: 13. This CDR3 is CASSQSNLGDRFSSGANVLTF. CDR3 coding DNA: TGCGCCAGCAGTCAATCTAATCTCGGGGACAGGTTTAGCTCTGGGGCCAACGTCCTGACTTTC.

The CDR3, as DNA: TGTGCCAGCAGCTTGATGGGGACAGGACACCAAGAGACCCAGTACTTC. Encoded protein: CASSLMGTGHQETQYF. The chain is built from TRBV5-6 and TRBJ2-5; TRBD1 matches 8 bases. V was pared by 1 base and J by 0 bases, with 5 bases of the junction left unmatched. The CDR3 runs to 16 residues. Germline lookup yields CDR1 SGHDT and CDR2 YYEEEE.

CDR3 in DNA: TGTGCCAGTAGTATCCCGACCTACAATGAGCAGTTCTTC. Translating it yields CASSIPTYNEQFF. This chain joins TRBV19 and TRBJ2-1; D not resolved. V dropped 3 bases and J dropped 2 bases, with 5 bases sitting between them. This CDR3 is 13 amino acids long. The germline V gene has CDR1 LNHDA and CDR2 SQIVND (reference sequence).

The chain recombines TRBV28 with TRBJ1-1; no clear D gene. Trimming left V 8 bases short and J 1 base short, with 8 bases between. The germline CDR1 and CDR2 sequences are MDHEN and SYDVKM. The CDR3 covers 12 residues. CDR3 sequence (DNA): TGTGCCAGCGAGGGAGCGAACACTGAAGCTTTCTTT. It specifies CASEGANTEAFF.

The genes are TRBV6-1 and TRBJ2-6; TRBD1 matches at 7 bases. From germline, CDR1 is MNHNS and CDR2 SASEGT. The CDR3 is 20 amino acids. J was trimmed by 0 bases and V by 2 bases; bases with no gene match: 13. Written as DNA, the CDR3 is TGTGCCAGCAGTGAACACATAGGGGGCCTCCCCCTCTCTGGGGCCAACGTCCTGACTTTC. The encoded protein is CASSEHIGGLPLSGANVLTF.

The chain has TRBV9 and TRBJ2-1; 9 nucleotides match TRBD1. The CDR3 extends over 16 amino acids. Germline values: CDR1 SGDLS, CDR2 YYNGEE. The trim removed 1 base at V and 2 bases at J, leaving 4 bases unmatched. The CDR3 sequence: CASSVTGTGTYNEQFF. Here the CDR3 DNA reads TGTGCCAGCAGCGTAACTGGGACAGGGACCTACAATGAGCAGTTCTTC.

The chain recombines TRBV2 with TRBJ1-5, with TRBD1 identical over 7 bases. J lost 4 bases, V lost 8 bases, and 20 bases had no gene match. Germline values: CDR1 SNHLY, CDR2 FYNNEI. The CDR3 length is 18 residues. The CDR3: CASAILQDRSPSNQPQHF. The CDR3, as DNA: TGTGCCAGCGCCATTCTCCAGGACAGGTCCCCCAGTAATCAGCCCCAGCATTTT.